This T cell receptor beta chain was captured by sequencing in a study of cytotoxic CD8 clonotypes in ibrutinib-treated CLL. For the study at large: The cohort had around 10 relapsed/refractory and 15 treatment-naive patients, 17 IGHV unmutated. Partial responders roughly 25, complete 2; some twelve progressed and roughly 15 stayed in remission by median about 5.5 years. Whole-study findings and limits: Elevated clonality accompanied ibrutinib response, with a return toward baseline values at progression.

V was cut by 11 bases and J by 7 bases, with 21 bases left in between. This CDR3 comprises 13 residues. Germline CDR1 and CDR2: MNHNY and SVGAGI (reference sequence). With regard to this clone: What it recognizes is unknown.

The repertoire was sequenced with immunoSEQ multiplex PCR; TCRdb's copy has only in-frame clones and lacks some. This table has tens of thousands of clones, around four fifths appearing once. The starting material was PBMCs, obtained after 24 months of ibrutinib treatment. This clonotype was obtained from a human donor with chronic lymphocytic leukemia. This chain links TRBV6-6 with TRBJ2-7; D gene unclear. The DNA for the CDR3 is TGTGCCTCCTCTGGGAACAGCCTGGGGGAGCAGTACTTC. Protein product: CASSGNSLGEQYF.